This T cell receptor (beta chain) was found in a study of monozygotic twins with inflammatory bowel disease. The germline V gene encodes CDR1 SGHAT and CDR2 FQNNGV. The CDR3 is made up of 19 amino acids. TCRdb re-called the 5' RACE reads; every CDR3 protein appears as one record, without DNA. Recorded for this sample: 350,000 to 400,000 distinct CDR3 sequences. The sequenced sample consisted of blood. The clonotype comes from a human donor with ulcerative colitis or Crohn's disease, or a healthy co-twin of an affected twin (not recorded which). The J gene is TRBJ2-3, the V gene TRBV11-2; the TCRdb call, TRBD2, lacks DNA for checking. Here the CDR3 reads CASSTPGLAGWTPTDTQYF.